This TCR beta chain was recovered during a study of OX40 agonist ivuxolimab in advanced cancers. For the study at large: Ivuxolimab was delivered to patients intravenously every 2 weeks at doses spanning 0.01 to 10 mg/kg.

Repertoires were generated with immunoSEQ multiplex PCR, while TCRdb's copy carries only in-frame clones and drops some. This repertoire shows approximately 23,000 clones, about nine tenths found once; its top ten account for approximately 28%. This CDR3 is built from 15 residues. The V and J ends lost 5 bases and 0 bases, in that order; junction bases with no gene match: 5. CDR1 is SEHNR and CDR2 is FQNEAQ in the germline V gene (reference sequence). Systemic immunosuppression or a history of autoimmune disease excluded patients. The starting material was CD4+ or CD8+ T cells sorted from blood, obtained in a trial of the OX40 agonist ivuxolimab. V and J are TRBV7-9 and TRBJ2-3; 7 bases line up with TRBD1. The sequence was collected from an adult with an advanced solid tumor such as melanoma, head and neck, liver or kidney cancer. CDR3 coding DNA: TGTGCCAGCAGCCCCGGGACAGCTAGCACAGATACGCAGTATTTT. Amino acid sequence: CASSPGTASTDTQYF.